The rows below give T cell receptor beta chains drawn from one sample of a study of blood T cell repertoires in COVID-19. The data were produced by immunoSEQ multiplex PCR, yet TCRdb's version contains in-frame clones alone and is incomplete. The data contain fewer than 400,000 clones, roughly 90% of them singletons. Input material: PBMCs or T cells enriched from blood (not recorded which). The receptors come from a woman in her 30s who had recovered from COVID-19. CDR3s include the opening cysteine and the closing phenylalanine or tryptophan. A D gene is named only where the DNA matches it firmly. Expanded clones are given a class, and other clones once, few, many or no size at all.

>TRBV11-2|TRBJ1-6|TRBD1|15|-
CASSLVGTENSPLHF
TGTGCCAGCAGCTTAGTCGGGACAGAGAATTCACCCCTCCACTTT
>TRBV24-1|TRBJ1-2|-|17|-
CATSDMAGKGLRYGYTF
TGTGCCACCAGTGATATGGCAGGGAAGGGTTTAAGGTATGGCTACACCTTC
>TRBV7-3|TRBJ2-7|-|14|-
CASSLGRDSRMQYF
TGTGCCAGCAGCTTAGGACGGGATAGCCGGATGCAGTACTTC
>TRBV27|TRBJ2-7|TRBD2|16|-
CASSLSAASGMGEQYF
TGTGCCAGCAGTTTATCCGCCGCTAGCGGGATGGGAGAGCAGTACTTC
>TRBV24-1|TRBJ2-7|TRBD1|13|-
CATSRDSLDEQYF
TGTGCCACCAGTAGGGACAGCCTCGACGAGCAGTACTTC
>TRBV11-2|TRBJ2-2|-|17|-
CASSLGTSPKFTGELFF
TGTGCCAGCAGCTTAGGGACATCACCAAAATTTACCGGGGAGCTGTTTTTT
>TRBV11-3|TRBJ1-2|TRBD1|15|once
CASRQKGAVFYGYTF
TGTGCCAGCAGGCAGAAGGGGGCTGTCTTCTATGGCTACACCTTC
>TRBV2|TRBJ1-1|-|14|-
CASSEDRIDTEAFF
TGTGCCAGCAGTGAGGACAGAATTGACACTGAAGCTTTCTTT
>TRBV28|TRBJ2-7|-|15|-
CASSLGGTPSYEQYF
TGTGCCAGCAGTTTGGGGGGGACACCCTCCTACGAGCAGTACTTC
>TRBV30|TRBJ1-1|-|13|-
CAWIDQERAEAFF
TGTGCCTGGATAGACCAAGAGAGGGCGGAAGCTTTCTTT
>TRBV18|TRBJ1-2|TRBD1|15|-
CASSPTGQGSAGYTF
TGTGCCAGCTCACCAACTGGACAGGGCTCGGCTGGCTACACCTTC
>TRBV21-1|TRBJ1-2|-|15|-
CASSKGQRENYGYTF
TGTGCCAGCAGCAAAGGACAGAGAGAGAACTATGGCTACACCTTC
>TRBV24-1|TRBJ2-7|TRBD1|11|-
CATSGGGEQYF
TGTGCCACCTCAGGGGGCGGCGAGCAGTACTTC
>TRBV9|TRBJ2-5|TRBD1|16|-
CASSEALGGLLKTQYF
TGTGCCAGCAGCGAGGCCCTAGGGGGCCTACTAAAGACCCAGTACTTC
>TRBV7-8|TRBJ2-7|TRBD1|14|-
CASSQDRGDYEQYF
TGTGCCAGCAGCCAGGACAGGGGTGACTACGAGCAGTACTTC
>TRBV19|TRBJ2-7|TRBD2|18|once
CASSIEALAGAPLGEQYF
TGTGCCAGTAGTATAGAGGCCCTAGCGGGAGCGCCTTTGGGTGAGCAGTACTTC
>TRBV7-2|TRBJ1-2|-|14|-
CASSPGGSLYGYTF
TGTGCCAGCAGCCCCGGGGGGAGTCTCTATGGCTACACCTTC
>TRBV30|TRBJ2-7|TRBD2|14|-
CAWSVVAGSSEQYF
TGTGCCTGGAGTGTGGTAGCGGGTTCCTCCGAGCAGTACTTC
>TRBV6-5|TRBJ1-2|-|15|-
CASSYVGLGSSGYTF
TGTGCCAGCAGTTACGTCGGACTGGGGTCTTCGGGCTACACCTTC
>TRBV7-9|TRBJ1-4|-|15|-
CASSPTTVAAEKLFF
TGTGCCAGCAGCCCTACGACAGTGGCGGCTGAAAAACTGTTTTTT
>TRBV5-1|TRBJ2-1|TRBD2|14|once
CASSSRLAQDEQFF
TGCGCCAGCAGCTCCCGACTAGCCCAGGATGAGCAGTTCTTC
>TRBV10-2|TRBJ2-1|-|16|-
CASSEFRRGHYNEQFF
TGCGCCAGCAGTGAGTTTCGGCGGGGCCACTACAATGAGCAGTTCTTC
>TRBV5-5|TRBJ2-2|-|15|few
CASSFRQVNTGELFF
TGTGCCAGCAGCTTTCGACAGGTTAACACCGGGGAGCTGTTTTTT
>TRBV9|TRBJ2-1|TRBD2|15|-
CASSVTSGTYNEQFF
TGTGCCAGCAGCGTTACTAGCGGGACTTACAATGAGCAGTTCTTC
>TRBV11-2|TRBJ2-1|TRBD2|16|-
CASSSSSGSSYNEQFF
TGTGCCAGCAGCTCGTCTAGCGGGAGCTCCTACAATGAGCAGTTCTTC
>TRBV5-1|TRBJ1-2|-|15|-
CASSPTGTKNHGYTF
TGCGCCAGCAGCCCTACCGGGACAAAGAACCATGGCTACACCTTC
>TRBV7-2|TRBJ2-7|TRBD1|15|-
CASSLGTGVGYEQYF
TGTGCCAGCAGCTTAGGGACAGGGGTCGGGTACGAGCAGTACTTC
>TRBV6-5|TRBJ1-2|-|16|-
CASSYSYTTSVKGYTF
TGTGCCAGCAGTTACTCGTATACCACTTCGGTTAAGGGCTACACCTTC
>TRBV6-1|TRBJ1-2|-|18|-
CASSEAFGEPLRVYGYTF
TGTGCCAGCAGTGAAGCATTTGGAGAACCCCTGAGAGTCTATGGCTACACCTTC
>TRBV7-8|TRBJ2-2|-|15|-
CASSLVVANTGELFF
TGTGCCAGCAGCTTAGTAGTAGCGAACACCGGGGAGCTGTTTTTT
>TRBV7-2|TRBJ2-7|TRBD2|13|-
CASSSSGGDEQYF
TGTGCCAGCAGCTCTAGCGGGGGGGACGAGCAGTACTTC
>TRBV27|TRBJ2-7|TRBD1|15|-
CASSLGTGDTYEQYF
TGTGCCAGCAGTTTAGGGACAGGAGACACCTACGAGCAGTACTTC
>TRBV7-2|TRBJ1-6|TRBD1|14|once
CASRMGTGDSPLHF
TGTGCCAGCAGGATGGGGACAGGGGATTCACCCCTCCACTTT
>TRBV7-9|TRBJ1-5|TRBD1|16|once
CASSRTGEGRNQPQHF
TGTGCCAGCAGCCGGACAGGGGAAGGGCGAAATCAGCCCCAGCATTTT
>TRBV7-9|TRBJ1-2|-|14|-
CASSLTTGYYGYTF
TGTGCCAGCAGCTTAACTACAGGCTACTATGGCTACACCTTC